This record concerns one T cell receptor beta chain sequence. The data are from a study of blood T cell repertoires in COVID-19. Looking at the study overall: Sample material is recorded as cDNA or gDNA derived from T cells, B-cell-depleted T cells, or PBMCs.

CDR1 is LGHNA and CDR2 is YSLEER in the germline V gene. V was shortened by 4 bases and J by 0 bases, with 15 bases between the two germline ends. CDR3 length: 17 residues. Clones were sequenced by immunoSEQ multiplex PCR, and TCRdb holds only the in-frame ones, with some missing. Counted here are about 56,000 clones, 89% occurring once; the ten biggest clones make up around 20%. Sequenced material: peripheral blood. The sequence derives from a human donor in a cohort sampled during active COVID-19. The chain combines TRBV4-3 with TRBJ2-2, with D tentatively TRBD1 (6 bases). The CDR3 region is CASSRNAGTSNTGELFF. CDR3 DNA: TGCGCCAGCAGCCGAAATGCCGGGACATCGAACACCGGGGAGCTGTTTTTT.